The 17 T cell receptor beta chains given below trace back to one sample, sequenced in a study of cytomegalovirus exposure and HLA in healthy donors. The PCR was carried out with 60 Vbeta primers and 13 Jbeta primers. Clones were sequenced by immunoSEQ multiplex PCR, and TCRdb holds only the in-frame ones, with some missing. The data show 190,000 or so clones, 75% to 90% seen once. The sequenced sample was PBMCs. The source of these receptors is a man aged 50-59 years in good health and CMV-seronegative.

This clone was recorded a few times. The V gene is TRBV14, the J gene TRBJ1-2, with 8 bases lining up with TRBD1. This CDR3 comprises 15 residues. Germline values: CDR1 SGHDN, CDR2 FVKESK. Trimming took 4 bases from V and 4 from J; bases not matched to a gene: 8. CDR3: CASSPRTGLGYGYTF. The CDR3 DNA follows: TGTGCCAGCAGCCCCCGGACAGGGTTGGGCTATGGCTACACCTTC.

CDR3 residues: CASSPGGTGSYEQYF. In DNA, the CDR3 is TGTGCCAGCAGCCCAGGAGGGACAGGATCCTACGAGCAGTACTTC. The rearrangement uses TRBV7-3 and TRBJ2-7; 8 bases fit TRBD1. This CDR3 comprises 15 residues. Germline CDR1 reads SGHTA; CDR2 reads FQGTGA. V was pared by 5 bases and J by 1 base, with 7 bases of the junction left unmatched.

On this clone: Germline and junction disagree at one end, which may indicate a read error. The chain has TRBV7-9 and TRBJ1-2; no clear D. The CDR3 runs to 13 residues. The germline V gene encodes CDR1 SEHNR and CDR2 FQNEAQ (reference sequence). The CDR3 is CSSSPSPGFGYTF. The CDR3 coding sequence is TGTTCCAGCAGCCCTAGCCCGGGTTTCGGCTACACCTTC. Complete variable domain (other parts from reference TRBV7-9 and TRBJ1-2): DTGVSQNPRHKITKRGQNVTFRCDPISEHNRLYWYRQTLGQGPEFLTYFQNEAQLEKSRLLSDRFSAERPKGSFSTLEIQRTEQGDSAMYLCSSSPSPGFGYTFGSGTRLTVV.

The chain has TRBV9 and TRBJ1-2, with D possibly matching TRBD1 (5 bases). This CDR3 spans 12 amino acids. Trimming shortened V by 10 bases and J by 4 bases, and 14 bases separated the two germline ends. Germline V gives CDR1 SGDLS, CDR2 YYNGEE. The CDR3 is CASMTEPYGYTF. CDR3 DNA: TGTGCCTCAATGACAGAACCCTATGGCTACACCTTC.

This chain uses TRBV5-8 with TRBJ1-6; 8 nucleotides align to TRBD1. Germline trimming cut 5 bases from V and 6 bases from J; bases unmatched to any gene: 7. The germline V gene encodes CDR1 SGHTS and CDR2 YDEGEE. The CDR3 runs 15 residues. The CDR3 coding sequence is TGTGCCAGCAGTCGAACGCAGGGGGCTAATTCACCCCTCCACTTT. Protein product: CASSRTQGANSPLHF.

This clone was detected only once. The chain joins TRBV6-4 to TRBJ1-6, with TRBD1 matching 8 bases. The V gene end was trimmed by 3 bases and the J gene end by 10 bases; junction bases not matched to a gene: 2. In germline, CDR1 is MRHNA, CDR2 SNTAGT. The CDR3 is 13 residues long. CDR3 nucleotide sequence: TGTGCCAGCAGTGAGACAGGGGACTCACCCCTCCACTTT. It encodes CASSETGDSPLHF.

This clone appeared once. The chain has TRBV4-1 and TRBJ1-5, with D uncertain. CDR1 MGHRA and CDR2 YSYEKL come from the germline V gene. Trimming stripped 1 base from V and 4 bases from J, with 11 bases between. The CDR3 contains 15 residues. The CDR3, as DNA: TGCGCCAGCAGCCAAGTTCTCCGTCCTAATCAGCCCCAGCATTTT. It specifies CASSQVLRPNQPQHF.

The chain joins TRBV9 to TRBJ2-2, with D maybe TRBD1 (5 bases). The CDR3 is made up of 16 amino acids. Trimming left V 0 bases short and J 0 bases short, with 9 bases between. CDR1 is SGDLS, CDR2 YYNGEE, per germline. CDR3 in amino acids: CASSVGTLANTGELFF. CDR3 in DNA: TGTGCCAGCAGCGTAGGGACACTCGCGAACACCGGGGAGCTGTTTTTT.

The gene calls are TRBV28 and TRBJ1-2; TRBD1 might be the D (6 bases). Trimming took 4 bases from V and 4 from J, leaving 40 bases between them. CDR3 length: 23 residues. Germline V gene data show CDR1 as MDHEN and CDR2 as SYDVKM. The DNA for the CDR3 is TGTGCCAGCAGTTCAGATATTTCCCGAATCTTACAGGGACAACATATAGCGGGCTATGGCTACACCTTC. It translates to CASSSDISRILQGQHIAGYGYTF.

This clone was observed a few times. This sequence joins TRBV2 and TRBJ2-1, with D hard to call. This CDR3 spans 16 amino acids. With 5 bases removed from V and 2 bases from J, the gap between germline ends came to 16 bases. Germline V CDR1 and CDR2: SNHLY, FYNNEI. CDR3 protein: CASSHSYLKTYNEQFF. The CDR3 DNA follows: TGTGCCAGCAGTCACAGTTACCTTAAAACCTACAATGAGCAGTTCTTC.

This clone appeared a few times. This CDR3 reads CASGTGVNTEAFF. The CDR3 bases are TGCGCCAGCGGGACAGGGGTGAACACTGAAGCTTTCTTT. V gene TRBV4-3 combines with J gene TRBJ1-1, with TRBD1 identical over 10 bases. Germline assignment: CDR1 LGHNA and CDR2 YSLEER. V dropped 8 bases and J dropped 0; count of bases not matched to a gene: 0. The CDR3 loop spans 13 amino acids.

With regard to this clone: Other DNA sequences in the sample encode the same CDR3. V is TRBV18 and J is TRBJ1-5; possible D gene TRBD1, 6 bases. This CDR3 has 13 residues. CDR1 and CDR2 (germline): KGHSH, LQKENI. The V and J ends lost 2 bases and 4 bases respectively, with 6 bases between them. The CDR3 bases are TGTGCCAGCTCACCAACAGGGAATCAGCCCCAGCATTTT. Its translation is CASSPTGNQPQHF.

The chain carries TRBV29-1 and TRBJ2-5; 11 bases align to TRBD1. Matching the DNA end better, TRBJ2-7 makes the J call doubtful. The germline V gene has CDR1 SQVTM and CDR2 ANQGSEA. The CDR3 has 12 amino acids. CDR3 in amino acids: CSGGTGGAEQYF. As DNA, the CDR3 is TGCAGCGGCGGGACAGGGGGTGCCGAGCAGTACTTC.

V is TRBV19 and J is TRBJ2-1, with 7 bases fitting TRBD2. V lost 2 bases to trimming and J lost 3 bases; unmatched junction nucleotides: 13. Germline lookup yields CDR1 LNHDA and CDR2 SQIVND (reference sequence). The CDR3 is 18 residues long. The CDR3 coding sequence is TGTGCCAGTAGTATAAACCCTCCGACTAGCAGCTTCTACAATGAGCAGTTCTTC. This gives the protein CASSINPPTSSFYNEQFF.

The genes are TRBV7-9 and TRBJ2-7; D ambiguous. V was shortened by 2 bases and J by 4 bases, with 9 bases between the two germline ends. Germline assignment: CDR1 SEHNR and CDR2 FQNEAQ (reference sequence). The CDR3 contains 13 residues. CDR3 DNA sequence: TGTGCCAGCAGCTTAATAAACGGGTACGAGCAGTACTTC. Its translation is CASSLINGYEQYF. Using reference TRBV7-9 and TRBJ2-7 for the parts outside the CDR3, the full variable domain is DTGVSQNPRHKITKRGQNVTFRCDPISEHNRLYWYRQTLGQGPEFLTYFQNEAQLEKSRLLSDRFSAERPKGSFSTLEIQRTEQGDSAMYLCASSLINGYEQYFGPGTRLTVT.

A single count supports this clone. In DNA, the CDR3 is TGTGCCAGCAGTCCCTTCGTTAACTCTGGAAACACCATATATTTT. Its translation is CASSPFVNSGNTIYF. This rearrangement joins TRBV2 to TRBJ1-3; D gene uncertain. The V end was cut by 5 bases, the J end by 0 bases, with 11 bases between. This CDR3 spans 15 amino acids. Germline V lookup: CDR1 SNHLY, CDR2 FYNNEI.

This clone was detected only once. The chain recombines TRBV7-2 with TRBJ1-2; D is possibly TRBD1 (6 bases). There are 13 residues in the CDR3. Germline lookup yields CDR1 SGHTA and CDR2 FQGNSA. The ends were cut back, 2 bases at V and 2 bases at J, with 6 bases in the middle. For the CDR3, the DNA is TGTGCCAGCAGCTTAAGGGGGAACTATGGCTACACCTTC. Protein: CASSLRGNYGYTF.